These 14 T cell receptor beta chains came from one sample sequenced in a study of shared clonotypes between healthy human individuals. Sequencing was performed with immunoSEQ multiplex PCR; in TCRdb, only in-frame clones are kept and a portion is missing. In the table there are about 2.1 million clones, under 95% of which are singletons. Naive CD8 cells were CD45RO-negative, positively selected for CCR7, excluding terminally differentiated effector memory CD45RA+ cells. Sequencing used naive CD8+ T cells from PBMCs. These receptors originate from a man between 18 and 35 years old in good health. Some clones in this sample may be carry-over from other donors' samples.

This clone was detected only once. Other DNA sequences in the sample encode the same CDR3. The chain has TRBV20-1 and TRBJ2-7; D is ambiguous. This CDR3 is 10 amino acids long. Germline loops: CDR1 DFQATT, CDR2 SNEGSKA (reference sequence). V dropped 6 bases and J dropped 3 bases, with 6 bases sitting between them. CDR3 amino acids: CSASDYEQYF. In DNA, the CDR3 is TGCAGTGCCTCGGACTACGAGCAGTACTTC.

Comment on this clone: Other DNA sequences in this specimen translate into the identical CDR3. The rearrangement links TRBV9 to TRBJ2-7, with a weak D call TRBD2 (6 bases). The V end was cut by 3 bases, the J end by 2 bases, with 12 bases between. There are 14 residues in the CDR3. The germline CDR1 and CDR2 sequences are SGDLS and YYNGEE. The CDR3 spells CASSAGGTAYEQYF. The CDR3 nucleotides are TGTGCCAGCAGCGCTGGCGGGACTGCCTACGAGCAGTACTTC.

CDR3 region: CSVEGGGAEAQYF. The CDR3 nucleotides read TGCAGCGTTGAAGGAGGCGGGGCCGAGGCCCAGTACTTC. This sequence joins TRBV29-1 and TRBJ2-5; D perhaps matches TRBD2 (6 bases). V lost 1 base and J 9 bases, leaving 15 bases between the germline ends. Germline-derived CDR1 and CDR2 are SQVTM and ANQGSEA. The CDR3 spans 13 residues.

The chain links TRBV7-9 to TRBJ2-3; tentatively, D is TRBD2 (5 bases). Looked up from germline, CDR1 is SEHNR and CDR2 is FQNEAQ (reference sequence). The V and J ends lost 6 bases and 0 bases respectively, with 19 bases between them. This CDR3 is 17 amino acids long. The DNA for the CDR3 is TGTGCCAGCAGTCCGATTTATCGCGGACTTAGCACAGATACGCAGTATTTT. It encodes CASSPIYRGLSTDTQYF.

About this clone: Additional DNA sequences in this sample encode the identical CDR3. The DNA for the CDR3 is TGTGCCAGCAGCGTCGGGGGCGGCTCCTACAATGAGCAGTTCTTC. This gives the protein CASSVGGGSYNEQFF. The rearrangement links TRBV9 to TRBJ2-1, with D perhaps assigned TRBD1 or TRBD2 (6 bases each). CDR1 is SGDLS, CDR2 YYNGEE, per germline. The CDR3 runs to 15 residues. Trimming removed 2 bases from V and 0 bases from J, with 9 bases in between.

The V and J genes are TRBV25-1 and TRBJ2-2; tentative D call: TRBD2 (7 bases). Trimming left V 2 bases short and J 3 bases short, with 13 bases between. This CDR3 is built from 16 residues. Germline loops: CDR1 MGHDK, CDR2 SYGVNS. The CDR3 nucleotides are TGTGCCAGCAGTGAAGTCGGGGGGCAGGACACCGGGGAGCTGTTTTTT. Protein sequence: CASSEVGGQDTGELFF.

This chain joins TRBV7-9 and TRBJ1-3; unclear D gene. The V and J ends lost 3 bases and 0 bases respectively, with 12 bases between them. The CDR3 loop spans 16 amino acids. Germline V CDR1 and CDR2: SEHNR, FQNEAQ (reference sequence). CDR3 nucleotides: TGTGCCAGCAGCTTCGGCGGAACCTTCTCTGGAAACACCATATATTTT. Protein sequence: CASSFGGTFSGNTIYF.

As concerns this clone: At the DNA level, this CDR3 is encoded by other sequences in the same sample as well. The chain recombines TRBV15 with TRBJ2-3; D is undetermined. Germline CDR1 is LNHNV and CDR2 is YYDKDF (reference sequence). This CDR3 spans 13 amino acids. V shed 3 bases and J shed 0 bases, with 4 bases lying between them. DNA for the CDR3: TGTGCCACCAGCAGGGGCAGCACAGATACGCAGTATTTT. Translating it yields CATSRGSTDTQYF.

The CDR3 region has the DNA TGCGCCAGCAGCTTACTAGCGGGAGGCTCGGATACGCAGTATTTT. Amino acids: CASSLLAGGSDTQYF. The chain recombines TRBV4-1 with TRBJ2-3; 12 nucleotides agree with TRBD2. The CDR3 sequence is 15 residues long. V dropped 5 bases and J dropped 6; count of bases not matched to a gene: 6. Germline CDR1 and CDR2: MGHRA and YSYEKL.

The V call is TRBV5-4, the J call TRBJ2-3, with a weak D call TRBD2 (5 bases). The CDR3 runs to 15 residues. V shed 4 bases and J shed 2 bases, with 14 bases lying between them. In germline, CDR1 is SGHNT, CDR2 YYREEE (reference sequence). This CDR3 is CASSRAVTATDTQYF. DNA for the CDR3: TGTGCCAGCAGCCGAGCGGTAACAGCCACAGATACGCAGTATTTT.

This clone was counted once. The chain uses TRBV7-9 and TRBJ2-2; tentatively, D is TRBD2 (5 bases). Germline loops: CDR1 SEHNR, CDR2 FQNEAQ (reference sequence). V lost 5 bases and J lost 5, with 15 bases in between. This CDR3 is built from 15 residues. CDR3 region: CASSLRASGTGELFF. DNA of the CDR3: TGTGCCAGCAGCCTTAGAGCGTCGGGAACCGGGGAGCTGTTTTTT.

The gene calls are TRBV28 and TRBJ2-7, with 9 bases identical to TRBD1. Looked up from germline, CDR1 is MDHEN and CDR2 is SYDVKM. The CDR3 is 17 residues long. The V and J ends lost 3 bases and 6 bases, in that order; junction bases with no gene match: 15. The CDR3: CASSFPLDRGKPGEQYF. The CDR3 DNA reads TGTGCCAGCAGTTTCCCCCTCGACAGGGGGAAACCCGGCGAGCAGTACTTC.

The CDR3 protein is CASSFWSTAPEETQYF. CDR3 coding DNA: TGTGCCAGCAGTTTTTGGTCTACCGCCCCCGAAGAGACCCAGTACTTC. The chain couples TRBV27 to TRBJ2-5; D call uncertain. The CDR3 loop spans 16 amino acids. Germline V gene lookup returns CDR1 MNHEY and CDR2 SMNVEV (reference sequence). V lost 3 bases and J 3 bases, leaving 17 bases between the germline ends.

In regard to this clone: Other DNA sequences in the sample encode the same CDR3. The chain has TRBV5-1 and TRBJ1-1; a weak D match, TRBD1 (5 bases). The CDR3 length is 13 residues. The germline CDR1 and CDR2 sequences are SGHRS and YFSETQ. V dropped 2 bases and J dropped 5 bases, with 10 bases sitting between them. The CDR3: CASSLGRGTEAFF. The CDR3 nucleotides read TGCGCCAGCAGCTTAGGCCGGGGGACTGAAGCTTTCTTT.